This entry concerns a single T cell receptor beta chain. The antigen is not known. PCR was performed using 60 Vbeta and 13 Jbeta primers. Under the authors' procedure: A later analysis counted around 74 million unique TCR beta chains, some 12 million shared. This table comes from immunoSEQ multiplex PCR, and its TCRdb copy is limited to in-frame clones, with some not included. That table gives V, J and clone size, and the DNA gave D and trimming. Here the sample spans about 200,000 clones, 76% being singletons. The data derive from a study of cytomegalovirus exposure and HLA in healthy donors. The V gene lost 4 bases and the J gene lost 4 bases, with 11 bases spanning the gap. This CDR3 contains 13 residues. Germline loops: CDR1 MNHEY, CDR2 SMNVEV (reference sequence). Study outcomes and limitations: Productive status was seen about 87% or about 30% of the time for most TCR beta V segments in an earlier analysis. Most TCR sequences showed up rarely, but some public TCRs showed up in many donors. A later analysis reported that several of the most significant clusters appeared to be linked to common viral pathogens, among them Epstein-Barr virus.

The rearrangement uses TRBV27 and TRBJ2-7; possibly TRBD1 for D (6 bases). Sequences were obtained from PBMCs. The clonotype comes from a man younger than 35 in good health and CMV-seronegative. The chain's CDR3 is CASSSFQGYEQYF. The CDR3 DNA reads TGTGCCAGCAGTTCATTTCAGGGGTACGAGCAGTACTTC.